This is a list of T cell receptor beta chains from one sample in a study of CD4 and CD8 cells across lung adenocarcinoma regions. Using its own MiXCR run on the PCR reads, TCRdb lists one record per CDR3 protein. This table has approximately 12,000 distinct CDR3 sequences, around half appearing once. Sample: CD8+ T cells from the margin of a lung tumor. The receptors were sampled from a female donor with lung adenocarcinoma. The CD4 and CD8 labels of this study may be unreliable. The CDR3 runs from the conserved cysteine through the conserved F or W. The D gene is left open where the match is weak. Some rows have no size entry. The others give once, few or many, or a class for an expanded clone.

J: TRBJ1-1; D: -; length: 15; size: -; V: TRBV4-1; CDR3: CASSLPDRLSTEAFF; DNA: TGCGCCAGCAGCCTGCCCGACAGACTGAGCACTGAAGCTTTCTTT
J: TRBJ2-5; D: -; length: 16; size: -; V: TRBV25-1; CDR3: CACTGVGARGEETQYF; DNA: TGTGCCTGCACGGGGGTCGGGGCCCGGGGCGAAGAGACCCAGTACTTC
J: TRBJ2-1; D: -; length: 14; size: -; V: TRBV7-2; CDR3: CASSPWGVSNEQFF; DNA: TGTGCCAGCAGCCCATGGGGGGTTTCCAATGAGCAGTTCTTC
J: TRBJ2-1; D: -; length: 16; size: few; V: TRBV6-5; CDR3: CASSYQRGGEYNEQFF; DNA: TGTGCCAGCAGCTACCAGAGGGGCGGGGAGTACAATGAGCAGTTCTTC
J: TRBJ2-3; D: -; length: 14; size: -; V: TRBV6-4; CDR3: CAGSEGRDQDTQYF; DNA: TGTGCGGGCAGCGAGGGCCGTGACCAAGATACGCAGTATTTT
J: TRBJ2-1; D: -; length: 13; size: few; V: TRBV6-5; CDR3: CASSYSMGYEQFF; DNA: TGTGCCAGCAGTTACTCAATGGGCTATGAGCAGTTCTTC
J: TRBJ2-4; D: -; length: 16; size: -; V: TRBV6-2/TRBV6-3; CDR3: CVSSASGQRTKNTQYF; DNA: TGTGTCAGCAGCGCTTCCGGGCAGCGAACCAAAAATACGCAGTACTTC
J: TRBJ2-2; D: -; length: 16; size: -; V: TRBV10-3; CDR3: CATRPGELASTGAQFF; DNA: TGTGCCACGAGGCCGGGGGAACTTGCGAGCACCGGGGCGCAGTTTTTT
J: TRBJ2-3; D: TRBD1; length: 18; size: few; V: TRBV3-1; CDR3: CASSQDTAWDRATDTQYF; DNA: TGTGCCAGCAGCCAAGACACAGCCTGGGACAGGGCCACAGATACGCAGTATTTT
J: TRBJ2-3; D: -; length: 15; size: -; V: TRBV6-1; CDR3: CARGFPGVSTDTQYF; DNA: TGTGCCAGGGGATTCCCCGGTGTGAGCACCGATACGCAGTATTTT
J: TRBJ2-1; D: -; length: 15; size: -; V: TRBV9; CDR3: CASSATAVCTNEQFF; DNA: TGTGCCAGCAGCGCGACAGCGGTATGCACCAATGAGCAGTTCTTC
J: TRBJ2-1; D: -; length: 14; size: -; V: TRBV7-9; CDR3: CASSTGQSFYEQFF; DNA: TGTGCCAGCAGCACCGGACAGTCTTTCTACGAGCAGTTCTTC
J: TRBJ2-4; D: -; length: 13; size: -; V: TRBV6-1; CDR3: CASGPYATNIQYF; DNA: TGTGCCAGCGGGCCTTACGCCACAAACATTCAGTACTTC
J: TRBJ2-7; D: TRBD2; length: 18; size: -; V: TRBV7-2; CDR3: CASSLTGTSVLVGNEQYF; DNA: TGTGCCAGCAGCTTAACCGGGACTAGCGTTTTGGTGGGGAATGAGCAGTACTTC